This T cell receptor beta chain was sequenced during a study of blood T cell repertoires in COVID-19. Using immunoSEQ multiplex PCR, the repertoire was profiled, and TCRdb retains in-frame clones only, with some absent. The table lists about 68,000 clones, around 80% of them singletons, with about 25% in the top ten. The germline V gene encodes CDR1 SNHLY and CDR2 FYNNEI. The CDR3 has 14 residues. Trimming removed 4 bases from V and 10 bases from J; junction bases left unmatched: 4. The V and J genes are TRBV2 and TRBJ1-6; 10 nucleotides match TRBD1. The TCR originated in a human donor in a cohort sampled during active COVID-19. Sequenced input: peripheral blood. DNA of the CDR3: TGTGCCAGCAGTGCCCGGGACAGGGGCTCACCCCTCCACTTT. Its protein product is CASSARDRGSPLHF.